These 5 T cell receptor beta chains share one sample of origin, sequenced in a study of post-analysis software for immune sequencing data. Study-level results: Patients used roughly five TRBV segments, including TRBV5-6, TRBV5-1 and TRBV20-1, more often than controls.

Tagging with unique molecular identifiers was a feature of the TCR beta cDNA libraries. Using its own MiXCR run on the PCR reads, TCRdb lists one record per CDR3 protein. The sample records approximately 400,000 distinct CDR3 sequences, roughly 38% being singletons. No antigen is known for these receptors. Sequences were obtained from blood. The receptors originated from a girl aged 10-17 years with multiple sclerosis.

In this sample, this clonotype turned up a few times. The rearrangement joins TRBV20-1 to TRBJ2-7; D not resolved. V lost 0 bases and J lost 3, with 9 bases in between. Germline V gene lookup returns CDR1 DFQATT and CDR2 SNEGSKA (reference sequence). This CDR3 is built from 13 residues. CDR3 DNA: TGCAGTGCTAGAGAGGCGCGGAACTACGAGCAGTACTTC. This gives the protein CSAREARNYEQYF.

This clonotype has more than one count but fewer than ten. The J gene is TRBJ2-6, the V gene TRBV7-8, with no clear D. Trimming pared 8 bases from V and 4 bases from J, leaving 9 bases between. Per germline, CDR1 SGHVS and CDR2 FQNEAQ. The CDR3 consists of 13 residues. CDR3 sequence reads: CASLRLGANVLTF. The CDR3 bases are TGTGCCAGCCTCAGGTTGGGGGCCAACGTCCTGACTTTC.

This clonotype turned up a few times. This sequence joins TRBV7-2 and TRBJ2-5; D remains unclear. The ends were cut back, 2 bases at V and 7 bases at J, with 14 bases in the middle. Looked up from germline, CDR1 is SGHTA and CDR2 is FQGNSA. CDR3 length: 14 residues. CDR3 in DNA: TGTGCCAGCAGCTTAAATTCGGTCCGGTCGACCCAGTACTTC. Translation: CASSLNSVRSTQYF. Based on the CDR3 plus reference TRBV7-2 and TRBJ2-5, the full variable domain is GAGVSQSPSNKVTEKGKDVELRCDPISGHTALYWYRQSLGQGLEFLIYFQGNSAPDKSGLPSDRFSAERTGGSVSTLTIQRTQQEDSAVYLCASSLNSVRSTQYFGPGTRLLVL.

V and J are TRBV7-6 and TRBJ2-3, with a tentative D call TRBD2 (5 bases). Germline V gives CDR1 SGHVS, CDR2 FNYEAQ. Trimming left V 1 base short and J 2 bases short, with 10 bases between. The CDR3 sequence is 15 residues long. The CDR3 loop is CASSLEASSTDTQYF. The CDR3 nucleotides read TGTGCCAGCAGCTTAGAGGCTAGCTCCACAGATACGCAGTATTTT.

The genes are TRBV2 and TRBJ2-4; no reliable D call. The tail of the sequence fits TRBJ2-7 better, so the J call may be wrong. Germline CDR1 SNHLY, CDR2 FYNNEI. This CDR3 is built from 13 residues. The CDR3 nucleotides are TGTGCCAGCCGCCCGGAAGGAAATCACGAGCAGTACTTC. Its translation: CASRPEGNHEQYF.